This entry lists 19 T cell receptor beta chains sequenced from one sample in a study of T-cell reconstitution after alpha-beta-depleted transplantation in children. Preparation of the TCRbeta library was carried out with unique molecular identifiers. A single record per CDR3 protein comes from TCRdb applying MiXCR to the PCR reads. Of about 590,000 distinct CDR3 sequences listed, under 15% are singletons. Sequencing used PBMCs, mostly from graft donor cells, obtained 360 days after TCRalphabeta/CD19-depleted stem cell transplant. These receptors originate from a male patient aged 10 to 17 who had a stem cell transplant for acute myeloid leukemia, so the T cells may come from the graft donor.

The chain carries TRBV28 and TRBJ2-7; D uncertain. The length of the CDR3 is 12 residues. Looked up from germline, CDR1 is MDHEN and CDR2 is SYDVKM. V lost 5 bases and J 3 bases, leaving 8 bases between the germline ends. CDR3 DNA sequence: TGTGCCAGCAGTCCCGCTTTCTACGAGCAGTACTTC. This codes for CASSPAFYEQYF. Full variable domain (outside the CDR3, taken from reference TRBV28 and TRBJ2-7): DVKVTQSSRYLVKRTGEKVFLECVQDMDHENMFWYRQDPGLGLRLIYFSYDVKMKEKGDIPEGYSVSREKKERFSLILESASTNQTSMYLCASSPAFYEQYFGPGTRLTVT.

The CDR3 reads CASSFARNTEAFF. CDR3 in DNA: TGTGCCAGCAGTTTTGCCAGAAACACTGAAGCTTTCTTT. The V gene is TRBV12-3 or TRBV12-4, the J gene TRBJ1-1; D not resolved. This CDR3 is built from 13 residues. V lost 3 bases, J lost 2 bases, and 7 bases lay in between.

This clonotype was counted only a few times. The rearrangement links TRBV28 to TRBJ2-1; D is perhaps TRBD1 (6 bases). This CDR3 has 15 amino acids. V was pared by 6 bases and J by 5 bases, with 17 bases between. CDR1 is MDHEN and CDR2 is SYDVKM in the germline V gene. CDR3 sequence (DNA): TGTGCCAGCAGGCTCATCTACCCAGGGGACAATGAGCAGTTCTTC. It translates to CASRLIYPGDNEQFF.

J is TRBJ2-1 and V is TRBV20-1, with D perhaps matching TRBD1 or TRBD2 (7 bases each). V was cut by 0 bases and J by 5 bases, with 38 bases left in between. CDR1 and CDR2 (germline): DFQATT, SNEGSKA (reference sequence). The CDR3 has 23 residues. CDR3 residues: CSARDRRVGGDYLYNRGNNEQFF. The CDR3 bases are TGCAGTGCTAGAGATCGGCGAGTGGGCGGGGACTACTTATACAACAGGGGTAACAATGAGCAGTTCTTC.

The chain carries TRBV18 and TRBJ2-2, with D unresolved. Deletions cut 4 bases from V and 2 bases from J, with 14 bases between. The CDR3 length is 16 residues. The germline V gene encodes CDR1 KGHSH and CDR2 LQKENI. CDR3 DNA: TGTGCCAGCTCACTATTACCTCGACACAACACCGGGGAGCTGTTTTTT. Protein sequence: CASSLLPRHNTGELFF. Looking up the rest from reference TRBV18 and TRBJ2-2 gives the full variable domain: NAGVMQNPRHLVRRRGQEARLRCSPMKGHSHVYWYRQLPEEGLKFMVYLQKENIIDESGMPKERFSAEFPKEGPSILRIQQVVRGDSAAYFCASSLLPRHNTGELFFGEGSRLTVL.

For the CDR3, the DNA is TGTGCCATCAGTGAGTCATATGAGCAGTTCTTC. Translation: CAISESYEQFF. The rearrangement links TRBV10-3 to TRBJ2-1, with D unresolved. V was clipped by 0 bases and J by 8 bases, with 2 bases between them. Germline loops: CDR1 ENHRY, CDR2 SYGVKD. The CDR3 contains 11 residues.

This clonotype was found a few times. The chain couples TRBV10-3 to TRBJ1-2; the D is unclear. This CDR3 comprises 14 residues. The germline V and J ends were trimmed by 3 bases and 2 bases, with 10 bases remaining between them. CDR1 and CDR2 (germline): ENHRY, SYGVKD. CDR3 in DNA: TGTGCCATCAGTGACTTGGTCCAAAACTATGGCTACACCTTC. Translated: CAISDLVQNYGYTF.

This clonotype appeared a few times. V is TRBV29-1 and J is TRBJ1-1; no reliable D call. Germline V gene data show CDR1 as SQVTM and CDR2 as ANQGSEA. The CDR3 contains 11 residues. V dropped 5 bases and J dropped 6 bases, with 10 bases sitting between them. CDR3 residues: CSVQQTPEAFF. The CDR3 coding sequence is TGCAGCGTTCAACAGACTCCTGAAGCTTTCTTT.

The chain is built from TRBV20-1 and TRBJ2-3; 8 nucleotides line up with TRBD2. Germline CDR1 DFQATT, CDR2 SNEGSKA (reference sequence). There are 15 residues in the CDR3. With 4 bases clipped from V and 3 bases from J, the junction kept 9 bases outside the gene matches. CDR3 sequence reads: CSAIFPREGTDTQYF. The CDR3 region has the DNA TGCAGTGCTATCTTTCCCCGGGAGGGGACAGATACGCAGTATTTT.

This clonotype has at least ten counts. V usage is TRBV12-3 or TRBV12-4 and J usage is TRBJ2-2; D call uncertain. The CDR3 is 16 residues long. Trimming removed 6 bases at V and 1 base at J, with 15 bases between. CDR3 in DNA: TGTGCCAGCAGAAACCCGGACGAGCGGAACACCGGGGAGCTGTTTTTT. This translates into CASRNPDERNTGELFF.

This clonotype was recorded a few times. The CDR3 sequence: CASSRTGDNEQYF. For the CDR3, the DNA is TGTGCCAGCAGCCGGACAGGGGATAACGAGCAGTACTTC. This chain uses TRBV3-1 with TRBJ2-7; 9 nucleotides agree with TRBD1. Germline CDR1 reads LGHDT; CDR2 reads YNNKEL (reference sequence). V shed 4 bases and J 5 bases; nucleotides not matched to a gene: 3. The CDR3 has 13 amino acids.

This clonotype came up a few times. This chain joins TRBV6-5 and TRBJ2-7; the D gene is possibly TRBD2 (6 bases). V lost 5 bases and J 3 bases, leaving 20 bases between the germline ends. CDR3 length: 16 residues. Germline CDR1 MNHEY, CDR2 SVGAGI. CDR3 bases: TGTGCCAGCAGTCACGCCTCGGGAGTACGCATCTACGAGCAGTACTTC. Encoded protein: CASSHASGVRIYEQYF.

The chain has TRBV6-5 and TRBJ2-7; D remains ambiguous. V shed 4 bases and J shed 5 bases, with 9 bases lying between them. Germline V gene sequence: CDR1 MNHEY, CDR2 SVGAGI. The CDR3 is made up of 12 amino acids. CDR3 nucleotide sequence: TGTGCCAGCAGTTCAATAATGAACGAGCAGTACTTC. This gives the protein CASSSIMNEQYF.

This clonotype was seen many times. J is TRBJ2-7 and V is TRBV7-8; D possibly matches TRBD1 or TRBD2 (5 bases each). CDR3 length: 15 amino acids. The V end lost 1 base, the J end lost 2 bases, and 12 bases lay between the germline ends. Germline CDR1 reads SGHVS; CDR2 reads FQNEAQ. The CDR3 DNA follows: TGTGCCAGCAGCTTAGGAGGGGACGGGCCCTACGAGCAGTACTTC. Protein: CASSLGGDGPYEQYF.

This chain connects TRBV28 to TRBJ1-4, with 9 bases fitting TRBD1. This CDR3 is 15 amino acids long. The J segment lost 8 bases and the V segment lost 6 bases, leaving 10 bases of the junction unmatched. Per germline, CDR1 MDHEN and CDR2 SYDVKM. CDR3 DNA sequence: TGTGCCAGCAGCGACTACAGGGGGCTAGGGGAAAAACTGTTTTTT. Encoded protein: CASSDYRGLGEKLFF.

This clonotype has only a few counts. V and J are TRBV7-3 and TRBJ2-3, with TRBD1 matching 9 bases. The germline V gene has CDR1 SGHTA and CDR2 FQGTGA. J was trimmed by 0 bases and V by 5 bases; bases with no gene match: 3. The CDR3 is 15 amino acids. In DNA form, the CDR3 reads TGTGCCAGCAGCACAGGACAGGGGAGCACAGATACGCAGTATTTT. This translates into CASSTGQGSTDTQYF.

This clonotype was seen more than once but under ten times. The V call is TRBV5-5, the J call TRBJ1-1, with a possible D match to TRBD1 (5 bases). Germline V CDR1 and CDR2: SGHKS, YYEKEE (reference sequence). CDR3 length equals 15 residues. The V end was cut by 0 bases, the J end by 0 bases, with 9 bases between. In DNA, the CDR3 is TGTGCCAGCAGCTTGGCCGTGACAGTGAACACTGAAGCTTTCTTT. Its protein is CASSLAVTVNTEAFF.

This clonotype rates as medium-sized. Here the CDR3 DNA reads TGTGCCAGCAGTTACGGTTCCCCCTCTGGGGCCAACGTCCTGACTTTC. Encoded protein: CASSYGSPSGANVLTF. The chain uses TRBV6-2 or TRBV6-3 and TRBJ2-6; D ambiguous. Germline CDR1 and CDR2: MNHEY and SVGEGT. The CDR3 runs 16 residues. Trimming removed 2 bases from V and 0 bases from J, with 8 bases in between.

The chain employs TRBV9 and TRBJ2-1; 9 positions agree with TRBD2. The CDR3 is made up of 16 amino acids. V was clipped by 0 bases and J by 3 bases; unmatched bases: 4. CDR1 is SGDLS, CDR2 YYNGEE, per germline. The CDR3 loop is CASSVEGTSSYNEQFF. The CDR3 nucleotides are TGTGCCAGCAGCGTAGAAGGGACTAGCAGCTACAATGAGCAGTTCTTC.